The next 30 T cell receptor beta chains were all read from a single sample in a study of identical twins. TCRdb reprocessed the 5' RACE reads with MiXCR, giving one entry per CDR3 protein. The data contain 18,000 or so distinct CDR3 sequences, 69% of them seen just once; the ten biggest clones take up less than 6.5%. Sequenced input: memory (CD45RO+) T cells sorted from blood. Every receptor here comes from a woman under 30 in good health. This table probably holds off-target reads from a library built for another chain.

This clonotype was seen more than once but under ten times. V gene TRBV12-3 or TRBV12-4 combines with J gene TRBJ2-1; TRBD2 agrees at 8 bases. The CDR3 loop spans 15 amino acids. V lost 4 bases, J lost 7 bases, and 9 bases stayed unmatched. In DNA, the CDR3 is TGTGCCAGCAGTTCCGGGACTAGTAGCGGGAATGAGCAGTTCTTC. Translated, it gives CASSSGTSSGNEQFF.

V gene TRBV11-2 combines with J gene TRBJ2-3; D is ambiguous. Trimming left V 8 bases short and J 0 bases short, with 12 bases between. CDR3 length: 14 residues. Germline values: CDR1 SGHAT, CDR2 FQNNGV. The CDR3 protein is CASRTAASTDTQYF. The CDR3, as DNA: TGTGCCAGCCGGACCGCCGCTAGCACAGATACGCAGTATTTT. Using reference TRBV11-2 and TRBJ2-3 for the parts outside the CDR3, the full variable domain is EAGVAQSPRYKIIEKRQSVAFWCNPISGHATLYWYQQILGQGPKLLIQFQNNGVVDDSQLPKDRFSAERLKGVDSTLKIQPAKLEDSAVYLCASRTAASTDTQYFGPGTRLTVL.

V is TRBV11-2 and J is TRBJ2-3; 7 positions match TRBD1. Per the germline V gene, CDR1 is SGHAT and CDR2 is FQNNGV. The CDR3 consists of 17 residues. J was trimmed by 2 bases and V by 7 bases; bases with no gene match: 15. The CDR3 bases are TGTGCCAGCAACCGTACAGGGGCTCAACGATACACAGATACGCAGTATTTT. Its translation: CASNRTGAQRYTDTQYF.

The CDR3 DNA sequence: TGCGCCAGCAGGGGGGCTGGGCGACAGGTCCACGAGCAGTACTTC. This translates into CASRGAGRQVHEQYF. The chain is built from TRBV12-1 and TRBJ2-7; TRBD1, the table's D call, lacks a check against the DNA. TRBV12-1 is a pseudogene segment. The CDR3 has 15 amino acids.

Here the CDR3 DNA reads TGCAGCGTTGACGAGAGCACAGATACGCAGTATTTT. The encoded protein is CSVDESTDTQYF. V usage is TRBV29-1 and J usage is TRBJ2-3; D unclear. CDR1 SQVTM and CDR2 ANQGSEA come from the germline V gene. The CDR3 spans 12 residues. V gave up 3 bases and J gave up 0 bases, with 4 bases separating them.

The J gene is TRBJ2-3, the V gene TRBV28; 8 nucleotides match TRBD2. The CDR3 loop spans 14 amino acids. J was trimmed by 14 bases and V by 10 bases; bases with no gene match: 20. Germline CDR1 is MDHEN and CDR2 is SYDVKM. CDR3 nucleotides: TGTGCCACCGGGGGGGCTAGCCCCATTTACGGATTGTATTTT. Protein product: CATGGASPIYGLYF.

This clonotype appeared a single time. The chain carries TRBV6-2 or TRBV6-3 and TRBJ2-1; D gene unclear. Germline values: CDR1 MNHEY, CDR2 SVGEGT. V shed 7 bases and J shed 7 bases, with 14 bases lying between them. This CDR3 contains 13 residues. CDR3 sequence reads: CASTVSRWNEQFF. CDR3 nucleotide sequence: TGTGCCAGCACGGTGTCTCGTTGGAATGAGCAGTTCTTC.

The V gene is TRBV12-3 or TRBV12-4, the J gene TRBJ2-4; D may match TRBD1 or TRBD2 (5 bases each). The CDR3 covers 16 residues. V dropped 1 base and J dropped 7 bases, with 17 bases sitting between them. The CDR3 sequence: CASSLGDPSARNIQYF. The CDR3 DNA reads TGTGCCAGCAGTTTAGGGGACCCTTCGGCCAGGAACATTCAGTACTTC.

The rearrangement links TRBV7-9 to TRBJ2-1, with a possible D match to TRBD2 (6 bases). The ends were cut back, 1 base at V and 8 bases at J, with 6 bases in the middle. The CDR3 runs to 12 residues. Looked up from germline, CDR1 is SEHNR and CDR2 is FQNEAQ (reference sequence). CDR3: CASSLGGDEQFF. The DNA of the CDR3 is TGTGCCAGCAGCTTAGGGGGGGATGAGCAGTTCTTC. Drawing the rest from reference TRBV7-9 and TRBJ2-1, the complete variable domain is DTGVSQNPRHKITKRGQNVTFRCDPISEHNRLYWYRQTLGQGPEFLTYFQNEAQLEKSRLLSDRFSAERPKGSFSTLEIQRTEQGDSAMYLCASSLGGDEQFFGPGTRLTVL.

The rearrangement links TRBV6-2 or TRBV6-3 to TRBJ2-1; D not certain. Trimming took 4 bases from V and 5 from J, leaving 21 bases between them. Germline V gene lookup returns CDR1 MNHEY and CDR2 SVGEGT. This CDR3 contains 17 residues. Here the CDR3 reads CASSSPPLEARHNEQFF. The CDR3 coding sequence is TGTGCCAGCAGTTCTCCACCTCTTGAAGCGAGACACAATGAGCAGTTCTTC.

The chain employs TRBV13 and TRBJ2-1, with TRBD2 matching over 8 bases. Germline assignment: CDR1 PRHDT and CDR2 FYEKMQ (reference sequence). V was clipped by 5 bases and J by 3 bases; unmatched bases: 6. This CDR3 has 15 amino acids. CDR3 bases: TGTGCCAGCAGCAACACGGGACTAGTCTACAATGAGCAGTTCTTC. Protein: CASSNTGLVYNEQFF. The variable domain in full, with the rest retrieved from reference TRBV13 and TRBJ2-1, is AAGVIQSPRHLIKEKRETATLKCYPIPRHDTVYWYQQGPGQDPQFLISFYEKMQSDKGSIPDRFSAQQFSDYHSELNMSSLELGDSALYFCASSNTGLVYNEQFFGPGTRLTVL.

Only a few counts were recorded for this clonotype. The rearrangement links TRBV4-3 to TRBJ1-5; D is ambiguous. Trimming left V 0 bases short and J 4 bases short, with 4 bases between. The CDR3 has 13 residues. From germline, CDR1 is LGHNA and CDR2 YSLEER. For the CDR3, the DNA is TGCGCCAGCAGCCAAGAAGTGAATCAGCCCCAGCATTTT. As protein: CASSQEVNQPQHF.

This clonotype was seen more than once but under ten times. The chain employs TRBV3-1 and TRBJ2-1, with 9 bases identical to TRBD1. Germline CDR1 LGHDT, CDR2 YNNKEL (reference sequence). With V trimmed by 1 base and J by 8 bases, 6 bases remained unmatched. CDR3 length: 15 residues. CDR3 sequence: CASSQGVNRGHEQFF. CDR3 in DNA: TGTGCCAGCAGCCAAGGGGTGAACAGGGGGCATGAGCAGTTCTTC.

The rearrangement uses TRBV11-2 and TRBJ2-1; D gene ambiguous. The CDR3 is 16 amino acids. Per the germline V gene, CDR1 is SGHAT and CDR2 is FQNNGV. The germline V and J ends were trimmed by 2 bases and 9 bases, with 20 bases remaining between them. CDR3 sequence (DNA): TGTGCCAGCAGCTTAACCGGAGAGCTTGAGTACCTTGAGCAGTTCTTC. It yields the protein CASSLTGELEYLEQFF. The full variable domain, completed using reference TRBV11-2 and TRBJ2-1, is EAGVAQSPRYKIIEKRQSVAFWCNPISGHATLYWYQQILGQGPKLLIQFQNNGVVDDSQLPKDRFSAERLKGVDSTLKIQPAKLEDSAVYLCASSLTGELEYLEQFFGPGTRLTVL.

The chain employs TRBV29-1 and TRBJ2-3, with D perhaps TRBD1 or TRBD2 (5 bases each). V shed 6 bases and J shed 6 bases, with 16 bases lying between them. This CDR3 is built from 13 residues. Germline V CDR1 and CDR2: SQVTM, ANQGSEA. Here the CDR3 reads CSVGTALADTQYF. In DNA, the CDR3 is TGCAGCGTGGGGACCGCGTTAGCTGATACGCAGTATTTT.

This clonotype was seen a handful of times. The J gene is TRBJ2-1, the V gene TRBV2, with 8 bases fitting TRBD2. The germline V gene has CDR1 SNHLY and CDR2 FYNNEI. Unmatched junction bases numbered 5, after V lost 3 bases and J lost 7 bases. This CDR3 contains 14 residues. Here the CDR3 DNA reads TGTGCCAGCAGTGAGGTAGCGGGAAGGAATGAGCAGTTCTTC. It specifies CASSEVAGRNEQFF.

This chain joins TRBV21-1 and TRBJ2-1. TRBV21-1 is termed a pseudogene. The CDR3 runs to 16 residues. The CDR3 coding sequence is TGTGCCAGCAGCAAAGTCCACAGTGGTTCCTACAATGAGCTGTTCTTC. Translating it yields CASSKVHSGSYNELFF.

This rearrangement joins TRBV11-2 to TRBJ2-3; 7 bases map to TRBD2. V trimming: 3 bases; J trimming: 5 bases; junction bases outside the gene matches: 5. CDR1 and CDR2 (germline): SGHAT, FQNNGV. CDR3 size: 14 residues. The CDR3 DNA follows: TGTGCCAGCAGCTTGGGGGGGACGCGAGATACGCAGTATTTT. This gives the protein CASSLGGTRDTQYF.

V gene TRBV29-1 combines with J gene TRBJ2-7, with D unclear. Germline-derived CDR1 and CDR2 are SQVTM and ANQGSEA. This CDR3 spans 13 amino acids. V was trimmed by 5 bases and J by 6 bases, leaving 17 bases between them. The CDR3 region has the DNA TGCAGCGTTATTTTGGCCCGGTGGAGCGAGCAGTACTTC. As protein: CSVILARWSEQYF.

The V and J genes are TRBV6-2 or TRBV6-3 and TRBJ2-4; D possibly corresponds to TRBD2 (7 bases). The CDR3 contains 15 residues. Germline assignment: CDR1 MNHEY and CDR2 SVGEGT. V was cut by 6 bases and J by 6 bases, with 18 bases left in between. CDR3 amino acids: CASRGGTLGRNIQYF. As DNA, the CDR3 is TGTGCCAGCAGGGGAGGGACATTGGGGAGAAACATTCAGTACTTC.

This clonotype was counted only a few times. The chain links TRBV6-1 to TRBJ2-3, with 8 bases aligning to TRBD2. The CDR3 is 15 amino acids. After removal of 6 bases from V and 0 bases from J, the junction contained 5 bases not matched to a gene. Looked up from germline, CDR1 is MNHNS and CDR2 is SASEGT. In DNA form, the CDR3 reads TGTGCCAGCAGAGGACTAGCCCTTAGCACAGATACGCAGTATTTT. Translating gives CASRGLALSTDTQYF.

The rearrangement joins TRBV10-3 to TRBJ2-7; no definite D call. V was cut by 4 bases and J by 0 bases, with 13 bases left in between. Germline-derived CDR1 and CDR2 are ENHRY and SYGVKD. The CDR3 spans 15 residues. This CDR3 reads CAISVGLVGSYEQYF. The DNA for the CDR3 is TGTGCCATCAGTGTAGGGCTAGTGGGCTCCTACGAGCAGTACTTC.

V is TRBV2 and J is TRBJ2-5; no clear D. Trimming shortened V by 2 bases and J by 5 bases, and 12 bases separated the two germline ends. CDR3 length: 14 residues. Germline CDR1 is SNHLY and CDR2 is FYNNEI. This CDR3 reads CASSESPGRETQYF. The CDR3 DNA reads as TGTGCCAGCAGTGAATCGCCGGGCCGGGAGACCCAGTACTTC.

The genes are TRBV20-1 and TRBJ1-1; D ambiguous. Germline V lookup: CDR1 DFQATT, CDR2 SNEGSKA (reference sequence). CDR3 length equals 13 residues. V shed 4 bases and J shed 1 base, with 10 bases lying between them. The CDR3 bases are TGCAGTGCTACCCGTTTAGGGAACACTGAAGCTTTCTTT. It specifies CSATRLGNTEAFF.

The rearrangement joins TRBV20-1 to TRBJ2-4, with 10 bases matching TRBD2. The V gene's germline CDR1 is DFQATT and CDR2 SNEGSKA (reference sequence). The CDR3 spans 16 residues. With 0 bases clipped from V and 6 bases from J, the junction kept 8 bases outside the gene matches. The DNA for the CDR3 is TGCAGTGCTAGAGATCAGAGCGGGAGGGTGGGAAACATTCAGTACTTC. Translated, it gives CSARDQSGRVGNIQYF.

This clonotype occurred once. The chain joins TRBV4-1 to TRBJ2-1; 11 bases are a match to TRBD2. From germline, CDR1 is MGHRA and CDR2 YSYEKL. V lost 5 bases to trimming and J lost 4 bases; unmatched junction nucleotides: 7. CDR3 length equals 16 residues. Here the CDR3 reads CASSYLGLAAYNEQFF. The CDR3 nucleotides read TGCGCCAGCAGCTACCTGGGACTAGCGGCTTACAATGAGCAGTTCTTC.

The rearrangement uses TRBV29-1 and TRBJ2-7, with 9 positions matching TRBD2. The V segment lost 1 base and the J segment 0 bases; nucleotides outside the gene matches: 4. Looked up from germline, CDR1 is SQVTM and CDR2 is ANQGSEA. This CDR3 has 15 residues. This CDR3 is CSVEGSGGLSYEQYF. CDR3 nucleotide sequence: TGCAGCGTTGAAGGGAGCGGGGGGCTCTCCTACGAGCAGTACTTC.

The CDR3 loop reads CASSSQDRVRFNEQFF. CDR3 nucleotide sequence: TGTGCCAGCAGCTCTCAGGACAGGGTAAGGTTCAATGAGCAGTTCTTC. This chain connects TRBV5-4 to TRBJ2-1; 8 bases match TRBD1. Germline values: CDR1 SGHNT, CDR2 YYREEE (reference sequence). V lost 3 bases, J lost 6 bases, and 11 bases stayed unmatched. This CDR3 contains 16 residues.

This clonotype is a singleton in its sample. The J gene is TRBJ2-7, the V gene TRBV29-1; 8 positions match TRBD2. From germline, CDR1 is SQVTM and CDR2 ANQGSEA. The CDR3 is 14 amino acids. V was clipped by 3 bases and J by 6 bases; unmatched bases: 10. CDR3 protein: CSVEVAGWEGEQYF. The CDR3 DNA reads TGCAGCGTTGAGGTAGCGGGATGGGAAGGCGAGCAGTACTTC.

The rearrangement joins TRBV6-2 or TRBV6-3 to TRBJ2-1, with D possibly being TRBD1 or TRBD2 (5 bases each). Germline CDR1 is MNHEY and CDR2 is SVGEGT. This CDR3 comprises 16 residues. Trimming stripped 5 bases from V and 6 bases from J, with 20 bases between. The CDR3 DNA reads TGTGCCAGCAGTCCCGGGGCTACATTCATCATCAATGAGCAGTTCTTC. It is translated as CASSPGATFIINEQFF.